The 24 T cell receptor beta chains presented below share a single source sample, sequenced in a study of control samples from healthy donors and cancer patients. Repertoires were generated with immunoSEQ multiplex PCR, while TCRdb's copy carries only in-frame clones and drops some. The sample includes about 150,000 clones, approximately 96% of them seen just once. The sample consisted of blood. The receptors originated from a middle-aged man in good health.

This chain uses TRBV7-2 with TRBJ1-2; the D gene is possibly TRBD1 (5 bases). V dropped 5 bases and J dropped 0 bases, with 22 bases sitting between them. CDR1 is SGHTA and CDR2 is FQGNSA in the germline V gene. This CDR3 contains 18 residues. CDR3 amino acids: CASSTPPGDSYSNYGYTF. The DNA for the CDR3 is TGTGCCAGCAGCACCCCCCCTGGAGACAGCTACTCTAACTATGGCTACACCTTC.

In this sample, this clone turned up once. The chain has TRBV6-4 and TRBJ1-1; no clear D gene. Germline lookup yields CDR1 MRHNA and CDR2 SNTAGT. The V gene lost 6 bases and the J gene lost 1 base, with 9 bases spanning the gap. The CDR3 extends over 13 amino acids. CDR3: CASSPEENTEAFF. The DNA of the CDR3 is TGTGCCAGCAGCCCCGAGGAGAACACTGAAGCTTTCTTT.

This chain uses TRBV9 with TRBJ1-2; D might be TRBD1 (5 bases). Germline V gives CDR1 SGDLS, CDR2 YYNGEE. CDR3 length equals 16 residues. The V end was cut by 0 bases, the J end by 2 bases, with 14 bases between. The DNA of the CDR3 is TGTGCCAGCAGCGTAGATGGGGCGGCCAAGAACTATGGCTACACCTTC. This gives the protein CASSVDGAAKNYGYTF.

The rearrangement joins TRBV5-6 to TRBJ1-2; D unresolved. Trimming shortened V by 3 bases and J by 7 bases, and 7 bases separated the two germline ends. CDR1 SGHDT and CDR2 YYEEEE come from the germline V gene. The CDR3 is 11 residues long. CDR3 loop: CASSWGSGYTF. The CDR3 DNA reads TGTGCCAGCAGCTGGGGTAGTGGCTACACCTTC.

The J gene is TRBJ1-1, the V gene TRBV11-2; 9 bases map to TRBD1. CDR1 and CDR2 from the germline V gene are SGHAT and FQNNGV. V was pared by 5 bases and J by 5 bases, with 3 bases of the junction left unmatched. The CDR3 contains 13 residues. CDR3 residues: CASSLTGGTEAFF. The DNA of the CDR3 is TGTGCCAGCAGCCTGACAGGGGGGACTGAAGCTTTCTTT.

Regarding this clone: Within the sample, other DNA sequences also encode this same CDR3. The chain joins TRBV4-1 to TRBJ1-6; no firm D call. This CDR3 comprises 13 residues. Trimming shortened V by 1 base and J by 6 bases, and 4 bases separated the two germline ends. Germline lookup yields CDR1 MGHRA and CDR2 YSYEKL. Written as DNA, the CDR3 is TGCGCCAGCAGCCAAGGTGGTAATTCACCCCTCCACTTT. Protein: CASSQGGNSPLHF.

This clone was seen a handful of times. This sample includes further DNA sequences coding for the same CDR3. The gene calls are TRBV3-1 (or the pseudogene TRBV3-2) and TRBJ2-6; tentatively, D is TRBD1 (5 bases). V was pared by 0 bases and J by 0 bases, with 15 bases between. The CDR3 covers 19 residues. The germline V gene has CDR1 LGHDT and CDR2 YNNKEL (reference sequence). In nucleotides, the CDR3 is TGTGCCAGCAGCCAAGAGGCGCGGACACCCGTCTCTGGGGCCAACGTCCTGACTTTC. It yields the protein CASSQEARTPVSGANVLTF.

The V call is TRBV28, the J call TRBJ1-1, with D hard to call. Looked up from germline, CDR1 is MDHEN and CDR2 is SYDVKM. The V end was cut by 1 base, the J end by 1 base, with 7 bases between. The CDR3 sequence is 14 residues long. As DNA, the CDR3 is TGTGCCAGCAGTTTATTCTATACGAACACTGAAGCTTTCTTT. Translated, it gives CASSLFYTNTEAFF.

CDR3 DNA sequence: TGTGCCAGTAGCGCCACAGAGATCTATGGCTACACCTTC. Translated, it gives CASSATEIYGYTF. The V call is TRBV19, the J call TRBJ1-2; the D is unclear. V lost 6 bases to trimming and J lost 4 bases, with 12 bases between them. Germline CDR1 and CDR2: LNHDA and SQIVND (reference sequence). The CDR3 is 13 amino acids.

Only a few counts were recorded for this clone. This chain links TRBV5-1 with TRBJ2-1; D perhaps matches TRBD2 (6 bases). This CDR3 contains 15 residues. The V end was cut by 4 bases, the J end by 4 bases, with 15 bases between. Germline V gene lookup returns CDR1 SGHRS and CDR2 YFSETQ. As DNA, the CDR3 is TGCGCCAGCAGCACCCGGGACTTCTATTACAATGAGCAGTTCTTC. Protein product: CASSTRDFYYNEQFF.

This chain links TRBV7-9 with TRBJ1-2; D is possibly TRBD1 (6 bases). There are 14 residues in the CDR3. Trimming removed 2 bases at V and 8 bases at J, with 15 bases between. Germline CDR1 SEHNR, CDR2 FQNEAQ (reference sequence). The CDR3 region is CASSLSSGVRGYTF. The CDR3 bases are TGTGCCAGCAGCTTAAGTTCAGGGGTGAGGGGCTACACCTTC.

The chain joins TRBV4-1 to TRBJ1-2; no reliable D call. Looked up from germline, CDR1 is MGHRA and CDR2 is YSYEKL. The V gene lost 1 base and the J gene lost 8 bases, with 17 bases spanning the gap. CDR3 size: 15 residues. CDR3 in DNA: TGCGCCAGCAGCCAAGGTATTGGAGGAGGGTTCGGCTACACCTTC. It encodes CASSQGIGGGFGYTF.

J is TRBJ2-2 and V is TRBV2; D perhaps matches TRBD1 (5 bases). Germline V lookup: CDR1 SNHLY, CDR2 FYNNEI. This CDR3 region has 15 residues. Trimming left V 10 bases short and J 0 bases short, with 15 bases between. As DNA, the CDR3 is TGTGCCACCATGGGGCAGGCAGCGAACACCGGGGAGCTGTTTTTT. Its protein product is CATMGQAANTGELFF. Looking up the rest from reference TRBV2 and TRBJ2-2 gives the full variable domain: EPEVTQTPSHQVTQMGQEVILRCVPISNHLYFYWYRQILGQKVEFLVSFYNNEISEKSEIFDDQFSVERPDGSNFTLKIRSTKLEDSAMYFCATMGQAANTGELFFGEGSRLTVL.

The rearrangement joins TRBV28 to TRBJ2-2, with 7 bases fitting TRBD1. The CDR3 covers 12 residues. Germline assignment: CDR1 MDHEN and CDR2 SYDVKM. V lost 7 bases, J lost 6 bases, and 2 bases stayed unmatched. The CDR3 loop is CASNRGPGELFF. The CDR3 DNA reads TGTGCCAGCAATAGGGGGCCCGGGGAGCTGTTTTTT.

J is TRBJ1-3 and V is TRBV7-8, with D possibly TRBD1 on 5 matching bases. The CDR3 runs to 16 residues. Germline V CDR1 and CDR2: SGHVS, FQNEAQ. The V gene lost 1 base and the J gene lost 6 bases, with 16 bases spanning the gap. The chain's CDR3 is CASSLGPGGRENTIYF. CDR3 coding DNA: TGTGCCAGCAGCTTAGGTCCCGGAGGCAGGGAAAACACCATATATTTT.

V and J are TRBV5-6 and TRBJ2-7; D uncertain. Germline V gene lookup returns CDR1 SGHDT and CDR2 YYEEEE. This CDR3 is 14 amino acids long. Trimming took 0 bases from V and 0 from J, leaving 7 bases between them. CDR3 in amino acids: CASSLESASYEQYF. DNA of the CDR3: TGTGCCAGCAGCTTGGAGTCAGCCTCCTACGAGCAGTACTTC.

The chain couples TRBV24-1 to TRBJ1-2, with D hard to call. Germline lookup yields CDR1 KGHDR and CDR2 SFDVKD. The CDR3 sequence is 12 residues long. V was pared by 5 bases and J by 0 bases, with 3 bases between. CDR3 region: CATSVANYGYTF. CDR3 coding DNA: TGTGCCACCAGTGTGGCTAACTATGGCTACACCTTC.

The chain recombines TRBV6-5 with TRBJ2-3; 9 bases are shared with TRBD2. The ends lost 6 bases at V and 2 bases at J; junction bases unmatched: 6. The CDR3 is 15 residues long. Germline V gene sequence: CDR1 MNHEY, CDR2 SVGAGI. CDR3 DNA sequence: TGTGCCAGCAGCTCAAGCGGGGGGTACACAGATACGCAGTATTTT. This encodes CASSSSGGYTDTQYF.

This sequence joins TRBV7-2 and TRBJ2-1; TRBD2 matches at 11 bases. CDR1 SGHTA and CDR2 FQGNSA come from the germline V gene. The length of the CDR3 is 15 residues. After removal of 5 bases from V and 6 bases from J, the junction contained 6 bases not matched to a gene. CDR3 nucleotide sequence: TGTGCCAGCAGCCCCACTAGCGGGGGATTCAATGAGCAGTTCTTC. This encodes CASSPTSGGFNEQFF.

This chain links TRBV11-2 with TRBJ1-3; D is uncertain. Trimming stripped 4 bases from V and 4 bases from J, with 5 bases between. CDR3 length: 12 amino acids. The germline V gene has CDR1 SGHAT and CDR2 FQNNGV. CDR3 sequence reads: CASSSAGNTIYF. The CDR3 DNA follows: TGTGCCAGCAGCTCCGCAGGAAACACCATATATTTT.

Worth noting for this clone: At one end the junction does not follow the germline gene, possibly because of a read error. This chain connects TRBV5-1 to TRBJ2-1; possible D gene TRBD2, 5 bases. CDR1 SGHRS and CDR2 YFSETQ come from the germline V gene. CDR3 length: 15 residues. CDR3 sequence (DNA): TGCGCCAGCAGGTTGGACTGGCCATTTTACAATGAGCAGTTCTTC. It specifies CASRLDWPFYNEQFF.

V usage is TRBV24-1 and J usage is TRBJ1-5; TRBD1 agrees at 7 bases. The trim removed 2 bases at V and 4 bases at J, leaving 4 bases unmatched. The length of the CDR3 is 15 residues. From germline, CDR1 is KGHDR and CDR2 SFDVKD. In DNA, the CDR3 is TGTGCCACCAGTGATTCCGGGACAGCAAATCAGCCCCAGCATTTT. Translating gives CATSDSGTANQPQHF.

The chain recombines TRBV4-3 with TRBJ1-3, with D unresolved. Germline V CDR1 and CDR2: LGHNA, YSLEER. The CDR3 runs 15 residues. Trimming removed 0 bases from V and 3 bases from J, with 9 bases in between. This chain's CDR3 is CASSQEVLGGNTIYF. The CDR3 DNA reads TGCGCCAGCAGCCAAGAGGTGCTAGGTGGAAACACCATATATTTT.

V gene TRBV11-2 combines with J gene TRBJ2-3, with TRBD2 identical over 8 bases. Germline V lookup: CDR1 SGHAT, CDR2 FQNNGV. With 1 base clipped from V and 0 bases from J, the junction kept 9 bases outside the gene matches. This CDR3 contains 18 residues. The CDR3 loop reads CASSLGEASGFSTDTQYF. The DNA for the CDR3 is TGTGCCAGCAGCTTAGGGGAGGCTAGCGGGTTTAGCACAGATACGCAGTATTTT. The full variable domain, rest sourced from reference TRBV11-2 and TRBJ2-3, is EAGVAQSPRYKIIEKRQSVAFWCNPISGHATLYWYQQILGQGPKLLIQFQNNGVVDDSQLPKDRFSAERLKGVDSTLKIQPAKLEDSAVYLCASSLGEASGFSTDTQYFGPGTRLTVL.